The T cell receptor beta chain under discussion was sequenced for a study of shared clonotypes between healthy human individuals. In the study overall: With ages of 18 to 49, the donors were a couple of women and a few men. Donors had three CD4 naive, three CD4 memory, two CD8 naive and one CD8 memory plate apiece. General study findings and limits: Clonotypes that were shared across a handful of donors made up 4% to 6% of naive CD4 clonotypes.

The germline V gene encodes CDR1 SGHVS and CDR2 FNYEAQ. V shed 1 base and J shed 4 bases, with 13 bases lying between them. This CDR3 spans 15 amino acids. This clone qualifies as medium-sized. The antigen is not known. Clones were sequenced by immunoSEQ multiplex PCR, and TCRdb holds only the in-frame ones, with some missing. The data contain some 1 million clones, about 76% of them singletons. Specimen: memory CD4+ T cells sorted from blood. The subset was: CD45RA-negative fraction. This receptor was identified in a man aged 18 to 29 in good health. This sequence joins TRBV7-6 and TRBJ1-1; D might be TRBD1 (6 bases). CDR3 DNA sequence: TGTGCCAGCAGCTTAGTTAAGGGGGGAGGCACTGAAGCTTTCTTT. Translation: CASSLVKGGGTEAFF.